This T cell receptor (beta chain) derives from a study of blood T cell repertoires in COVID-19 (dated by TCRdb to the early 2020s). As for the study more broadly: The collaborator samples originated in the United States, Italy and Spain and spanned the acute and convalescent phases of COVID-19. Where available, HLA class I and class II types were obtained from metadata supplied by the sample provider rather than from assay-based typing. Samples were obtained from the ongoing ImmuneRACE study (first 160 participants) and from 1,254 subjects provided by 6 global collaborators. Deeply sampled blood TCRbeta repertoires from subjects exposed to, actively infected with, or recovered from COVID-19 were included in the dataset. The material from the prospective study consisted of cDNA or gDNA derived from T cells, B-cell-depleted T cells, or PBMCs. Sample metadata almost always included a de-identified subject ID, COVID-19 status, age in years and sex. The repertoires were released in a freely available public database meant as a resource for research on the immune response to SARS-CoV-2.

TCRbeta CDR3 regions were amplified from genomic DNA by means of the immunoSEQ Assay, a bias-controlled multiplex PCR. From the authors' description of their analysis: The number of nucleated cells in each sample was estimated from the amplification of reference gene primers within the assay. Sequence reads were collapsed and filtered to measure the absolute abundance of every unique TCRbeta CDR3 rearrangement. For each sample, productive Simpson clonality was calculated by taking the square root of Simpson's diversity index across productive rearrangements. In its TCRdb copy, this immuneACCESS table keeps in-frame sequences only and misses some clones. Where compared with another copy, unresolved V genes explain less than half of these, and the others have no known cause. V, J and clone size derive from that table, while D and trimming were established from the DNA sequence. Recorded for this sample are 90,000 to 110,000 clones; about 86% of them occurred a single time. The ten most abundant clones make up approximately 40% of the sample.

V loses 1 base at its end and J loses 5 bases; junction bases beyond the gene matches: 8. The CDR3 covers 15 residues, taking in both the cysteine and the phenylalanine. Left in the record is the CDR3 DNA by itself, 45 bases read in frame from the first base. CDR1 and CDR2 (SGHDT, YYEEEE) derive from the germline V gene. Overall study outcomes, separate from this receptor: Clinical and demographic metadata were provided uncurated, with the amount varying by source and participant.

This clone was counted ten times or more. The antigen this receptor binds is unknown. Base qualities are not recorded, but no much larger clone differs from it by a single base. Collaborating institutions collected whole blood in K2EDTA tubes following their own protocols. For TCRbeta analysis, collaborator samples were shipped as frozen whole blood, as isolated PBMCs, or as DNA extracted from either sample type. Sequenced sample: peripheral blood. The chain employs TRBV5-6 and TRBJ2-7, with TRBD1 identical over 8 junction bases. This sequence originates from an elderly man with acute or convalescent COVID-19. The CDR3 corresponds to CASSLFGTGFHEQYF. Here is the DNA: TGTGCCAGCAGCTTGTTTGGGACAGGTTTCCACGAGCAGTACTTC.